This TCR beta chain was captured by sequencing in a study of Tregs in tolerant kidney transplant recipients. As concerns this clone: Its specificity is unknown.

The V and J ends lost 5 bases and 6 bases respectively, with 10 bases between them. Germline V gene lookup returns CDR1 SQVTM and CDR2 ANQGSEA. There are 11 residues in the CDR3. Sequencing used immunoSEQ multiplex PCR; TCRdb keeps in-frame clones, though not all of them. The sample has 10,000 to 11,000 clones, around 91% seen once; the top ten hold 4.5% to 7%. This clonotype originated in a human patient who received a combined kidney and bone marrow transplant. The sample was Tregs from blood cultured with allogeneic cells, taken before the transplant. This sequence joins TRBV29-1 and TRBJ1-1; D is unclear. In DNA, the CDR3 is TGCAGCGTTTGGGGTTGGTCTGAAGCTTTCTTT. Its protein product is CSVWGWSEAFF.